This TCR beta chain was captured in a study of blood T cell repertoires in COVID-19. Study information: Some COVID-19 samples were acute and others convalescent; all came from the United States, Italy and Spain. PBMCs, B-cell-depleted T cells, or T cells provided the cDNA or gDNA that made up the material.

In the original analysis: The authors estimated nucleated cell counts from reference gene primer amplification. Some clones are missing from TCRdb's copy, which holds only in-frame ones; the method was immunoSEQ multiplex PCR. D and trimming were read from the DNA, whereas the V and J calls and clone size are those reported in that table. Here the sample spans about 310,000 clones, about 88% being singletons. Trimming took 3 bases from V and 3 from J, leaving 13 bases between them. CDR3 length equals 15 residues. Germline CDR1 is SGHRS and CDR2 is YFSETQ. The sample consisted of peripheral blood. This receptor was obtained from a man in his 70s with acute or convalescent COVID-19. The rearrangement links TRBV5-1 to TRBJ1-3; tentatively, D is TRBD1 (6 bases). The CDR3 sequence is CASSWETGFGNTIYF. CDR3 bases: TGCGCCAGCAGCTGGGAGACAGGATTTGGAAACACCATATATTTT. The full variable domain, in which reference TRBV5-1 and TRBJ1-3 provide the parts outside the CDR3, is KAGVTQTPRYLIKTRGQQVTLSCSPISGHRSVSWYQQTPGQGLQFLFEYFSETQRNKGNFPGRFSGRQFSNSRSEMNVSTLELGDSALYLCASSWETGFGNTIYFGEGSWLTVV.